These 30 T cell receptor beta chains came from one sample sequenced in a study of control samples from healthy donors and cancer patients. Using immunoSEQ multiplex PCR, the repertoire was profiled, and TCRdb retains in-frame clones only, with some absent. The sample lists 110,000 to 150,000 clones, approximately 92% occurring once. The sample consisted of blood. The receptors shown here come from a man aged 25 to 45 in good health.

The rearrangement uses TRBV3-1 (or the pseudogene TRBV3-2) and TRBJ1-1, with a tentative D call TRBD1 (6 bases). Germline V gene sequence: CDR1 LGHDT, CDR2 YNNKEL (reference sequence). The length of the CDR3 is 14 residues. Trimming stripped 2 bases from V and 4 bases from J, with 11 bases between. The CDR3: CASSQFKGGTEAFF. DNA of the CDR3: TGTGCCAGCAGCCAATTCAAGGGGGGCACTGAAGCTTTCTTT.

The chain carries TRBV12-3 or TRBV12-4 and TRBJ1-2; TRBD1 aligns across 7 bases. V shed 6 bases and J 7 bases; nucleotides not matched to a gene: 8. This CDR3 region has 13 residues. Here the CDR3 reads CASSATGDGGYTF. CDR3 DNA: TGTGCCAGCAGCGCTACAGGGGATGGTGGCTACACCTTC.

This chain connects TRBV28 to TRBJ2-5; a possible D gene is TRBD1 (6 bases). The germline gives CDR1 MDHEN, CDR2 SYDVKM. CDR3 length: 13 amino acids. Trimming left V 6 bases short and J 2 bases short, with 10 bases between. DNA for the CDR3: TGTGCCAGCAGCAGGGGACGACAAGAGACCCAGTACTTC. It translates to CASSRGRQETQYF.

The CDR3, as DNA: TGTGCCAGCAGTTTATCGGCAGCTTCCTACGAGCAGTACTTC. Translation: CASSLSAASYEQYF. This chain uses TRBV28 with TRBJ2-7, with unresolved D. The CDR3 consists of 14 residues. V was cut by 1 base and J by 1 base, with 8 bases left in between. From germline, CDR1 is MDHEN and CDR2 SYDVKM. Based on the CDR3 plus reference TRBV28 and TRBJ2-7, the full variable domain is DVKVTQSSRYLVKRTGEKVFLECVQDMDHENMFWYRQDPGLGLRLIYFSYDVKMKEKGDIPEGYSVSREKKERFSLILESASTNQTSMYLCASSLSAASYEQYFGPGTRLTVT.

V is TRBV6-6 and J is TRBJ2-7, with D tentatively TRBD1 or TRBD2 (5 bases each). There are 15 residues in the CDR3. V lost 6 bases and J lost 7, with 22 bases in between. CDR1 MNHNY and CDR2 SVGAGI come from the germline V gene (reference sequence). CDR3 sequence: CASSPNRDPPFEQYF. CDR3 coding DNA: TGTGCCAGCAGCCCTAACCGGGACCCCCCGTTTGAGCAGTACTTC.

This clone showed up just once. The V and J genes are TRBV25-1 and TRBJ2-2, with TRBD2 matching 7 bases. Losses at the gene ends were 5 bases for V and 6 bases for J; bases not matched to a gene: 3. This CDR3 region has 13 residues. From germline, CDR1 is MGHDK and CDR2 SYGVNS. CDR3 coding DNA: TGTGCCAGCAGTTGGGAGGGCTCCGGGGAGCTGTTTTTT. Protein: CASSWEGSGELFF.

The chain links TRBV30 to TRBJ2-7; 10 bases line up with TRBD1. Germline-derived CDR1 and CDR2 are GTSNPN and SVGIG (reference sequence). The J segment lost 5 bases and the V segment lost 3 bases, leaving 7 bases of the junction unmatched. The CDR3 extends over 14 amino acids. CDR3 nucleotides: TGTGCCTGGAGCGAAGACAGGGGGCGGAACGAGCAGTACTTC. Protein sequence: CAWSEDRGRNEQYF.

This chain joins TRBV9 and TRBJ1-1, with 8 bases identical to TRBD1. This CDR3 spans 14 amino acids. Germline V gives CDR1 SGDLS, CDR2 YYNGEE. The V gene end was trimmed by 3 bases and the J gene end by 0 bases; junction bases not matched to a gene: 1. The CDR3 loop reads CASSGQGMNTEAFF. The CDR3 DNA reads TGTGCCAGCAGCGGACAGGGGATGAACACTGAAGCTTTCTTT.

This chain connects TRBV12-5 to TRBJ1-5; TRBD1 might be the D (5 bases). The germline V gene has CDR1 LGHNT and CDR2 FRNRAP. V lost 0 bases to trimming and J lost 2 bases, with 11 bases between them. CDR3 length equals 16 residues. The CDR3 region has the DNA TGTGCTAGTGGTTTGGTACTGGTGGGGCGCAATCAGCCCCAGCATTTT. Residues: CASGLVLVGRNQPQHF.

The CDR3 here is CASSFALDTQYF. CDR3 nucleotides: TGTGCCAGCAGCTTCGCGTTGGATACGCAGTATTTT. This rearrangement joins TRBV7-9 to TRBJ2-3; no reliable D call. V shed 3 bases and J shed 6 bases, with 7 bases lying between them. The CDR3 covers 12 residues. The V gene's germline CDR1 is SEHNR and CDR2 FQNEAQ (reference sequence).

This chain connects TRBV20-1 to TRBJ2-3; no clear D gene. Trimming took off 3 bases at V and 1 base at J, with 11 bases between the two ends. Germline values: CDR1 DFQATT, CDR2 SNEGSKA (reference sequence). This CDR3 contains 14 residues. CDR3 bases: TGCAGTGCTAGTGTAGGCCGGGGCACAGATACGCAGTATTTT. It encodes CSASVGRGTDTQYF.

The chain is built from TRBV25-1 and TRBJ1-1; D is unclear. This CDR3 is 12 amino acids long. V lost 2 bases and J 6 bases, leaving 7 bases between the germline ends. Germline CDR1 and CDR2: MGHDK and SYGVNS. The CDR3 loop is CASSEQGPEAFF. The CDR3 DNA reads as TGTGCCAGCAGTGAACAAGGGCCTGAAGCTTTCTTT.

CDR3 region: CASSSMGEGTGELFF. The CDR3 nucleotides are TGTGCCAGCAGCTCGATGGGTGAGGGAACCGGGGAGCTGTTTTTT. The V call is TRBV5-4, the J call TRBJ2-2; tentative D call: TRBD2 (5 bases). V lost 3 bases to trimming and J lost 5 bases, with 14 bases between them. The CDR3 covers 15 residues. CDR1 and CDR2 from the germline V gene are SGHNT and YYREEE (reference sequence).

V usage is TRBV30 and J usage is TRBJ1-3, with 8 nucleotides matching TRBD1. The CDR3 totals 14 residues. Unmatched junction bases numbered 4, after V lost 2 bases and J lost 4 bases. Per the germline V gene, CDR1 is GTSNPN and CDR2 is SVGIG (reference sequence). The DNA of the CDR3 is TGTGCCTGGAGTAGACAGGGGTACGGAAACACCATATATTTT. It translates to CAWSRQGYGNTIYF.

The chain couples TRBV27 to TRBJ2-3; 10 nucleotides agree with TRBD2. Germline V lookup: CDR1 MNHEY, CDR2 SMNVEV (reference sequence). The CDR3 covers 19 residues. V gave up 8 bases and J gave up 0 bases; unmatched junction bases: 17. The CDR3 bases are TGTGCCAGCGGCCGACGGGGAACTAGCGGGACCGACAGCACAGATACGCAGTATTTT. Its translation: CASGRRGTSGTDSTDTQYF.

V usage is TRBV5-6 and J usage is TRBJ2-1; D is possibly TRBD2 (5 bases). The CDR3 is 18 residues long. The V end lost 0 bases, the J end lost 2 bases, and 18 bases lay between the germline ends. Germline V lookup: CDR1 SGHDT, CDR2 YYEEEE. The CDR3: CASSLAVSPRVTYNEQFF. The CDR3 DNA is TGTGCCAGCAGCTTGGCCGTGTCGCCGCGGGTCACCTACAATGAGCAGTTCTTC.

This chain joins TRBV2 and TRBJ1-5, with 8 bases matching TRBD1. The V gene end was trimmed by 2 bases and the J gene end by 7 bases; junction bases not matched to a gene: 4. There are 14 residues in the CDR3. The V gene's germline CDR1 is SNHLY and CDR2 FYNNEI. CDR3 nucleotide sequence: TGTGCCAGCAGTGAATTGGGACAGGAACAGCCCCAGCATTTT. It translates to CASSELGQEQPQHF.

V is TRBV28 and J is TRBJ2-2; TRBD1 might be the D (7 bases). Germline assignment: CDR1 MDHEN and CDR2 SYDVKM. The CDR3 has 15 amino acids. Between the trimmed V and J ends, which lost 3 bases and 3 bases, there was a span of 11 bases. The DNA of the CDR3 is TGTGCCAGCAGTTTCCAGGGGGGAGACACCGGGGAGCTGTTTTTT. The encoded protein is CASSFQGGDTGELFF.

The chain recombines TRBV7-2 with TRBJ1-3, with D unresolved. Germline-derived CDR1 and CDR2 are SGHTA and FQGNSA. V lost 0 bases and J 8 bases, leaving 8 bases between the germline ends. This CDR3 is 13 amino acids long. The CDR3 reads CASSLALSDTIYF. CDR3 bases: TGTGCCAGCAGCTTAGCTTTATCAGACACCATATATTTT.

The CDR3 loop reads CASTARAGGADTQYF. The DNA of the CDR3 is TGTGCCAGTACCGCCCGAGCGGGGGGAGCAGATACGCAGTATTTT. This chain joins TRBV19 and TRBJ2-3; 9 bases agree with TRBD2. The germline CDR1 and CDR2 sequences are LNHDA and SQIVND (reference sequence). The V and J ends lost 7 bases and 4 bases, in that order; junction bases with no gene match: 9. This CDR3 region has 15 residues.

The V gene is TRBV27, the J gene TRBJ1-1; unclear D gene. Germline V gene sequence: CDR1 MNHEY, CDR2 SMNVEV (reference sequence). V lost 2 bases to trimming and J lost 4 bases, with 11 bases between them. This CDR3 is built from 14 residues. The CDR3 nucleotides are TGTGCCAGCAGTTTACAGGCGCAGGCCACTGAAGCTTTCTTT. It yields the protein CASSLQAQATEAFF.

V gene TRBV7-2 combines with J gene TRBJ2-5, with 12 bases fitting TRBD2. The germline gives CDR1 SGHTA, CDR2 FQGNSA. Losses at the gene ends were 1 base for V and 5 bases for J; bases not matched to a gene: 5. The CDR3 is 16 residues long. The CDR3 protein is CASSLGLAGDWETQYF. The CDR3 bases are TGTGCCAGCAGCTTAGGACTAGCGGGAGATTGGGAGACCCAGTACTTC.

This rearrangement joins TRBV6-1 to TRBJ1-2; no firm D call. Germline values: CDR1 MNHNS, CDR2 SASEGT. CDR3 length: 15 amino acids. The ends were cut back, 3 bases at V and 4 bases at J, with 15 bases in the middle. This CDR3 is CASSEAIGSGYGYTF. The CDR3 nucleotides read TGTGCCAGCAGTGAGGCGATTGGCTCCGGCTATGGCTACACCTTC.

This sequence joins TRBV23-1 and TRBJ2-3, with 8 nucleotides matching TRBD1. TRBV23-1 is an open reading frame, and its role is uncertain. This CDR3 is built from 16 residues. The trim removed 6 bases at V and 4 bases at J, leaving 12 bases unmatched. CDR3 sequence (DNA): TGCGCCAGCAGCCAAGGGGAGGACAGGGCCCCAGATACGCAGTATTTT. Its protein product is CASSQGEDRAPDTQYF.

In its sample, this clone was seen a few times. The rearrangement uses TRBV10-2 and TRBJ1-2; no clear D gene. The CDR3 runs to 14 residues. Germline CDR1 reads WSHSY; CDR2 reads SAAADI. The V end lost 5 bases, the J end lost 7 bases, and 17 bases lay between the germline ends. CDR3 in amino acids: CASSNFWALSGYTF. Written as DNA, the CDR3 is TGCGCCAGCAGTAACTTTTGGGCCCTTAGTGGCTACACCTTC.

The chain employs TRBV6-2 or TRBV6-3 and TRBJ1-5; D gene ambiguous. V was shortened by 5 bases and J by 3 bases, with 11 bases between the two germline ends. Per the germline V gene, CDR1 is MNHEY and CDR2 is SVGEGT. This CDR3 region has 14 residues. CDR3 sequence reads: CASSADGFNQPQHF. CDR3 DNA sequence: TGTGCCAGCAGTGCAGACGGATTCAATCAGCCCCAGCATTTT.

V gene TRBV21-1 combines with J gene TRBJ2-6; the table names TRBD2, a call not compared with the DNA. TRBV21-1 is reported as a pseudogene. The CDR3 loop spans 14 amino acids. The CDR3 sequence is CASSKLSGANVLTF. The CDR3 bases are TGTGCCAGCAGCAAATTATCTGGGGCCAACGTCCTGACTTTC.

This clone was detected only a few times. CDR3 in DNA: TGTGCCAGCAGCTTAGCCCATAGCGGGAGGGTCTACGAGCAGTACTTC. It codes for CASSLAHSGRVYEQYF. V gene TRBV11-2 combines with J gene TRBJ2-7; the match to TRBD2 covers 11 bases. The germline V gene encodes CDR1 SGHAT and CDR2 FQNNGV. V lost 1 base to trimming and J lost 3 bases; unmatched junction nucleotides: 5. The CDR3 is made up of 16 amino acids. Using reference TRBV11-2 and TRBJ2-7 for the parts outside the CDR3, the full variable domain is EAGVAQSPRYKIIEKRQSVAFWCNPISGHATLYWYQQILGQGPKLLIQFQNNGVVDDSQLPKDRFSAERLKGVDSTLKIQPAKLEDSAVYLCASSLAHSGRVYEQYFGPGTRLTVT.

This clone was seen only once. The V call is TRBV28, the J call TRBJ2-5; the match to TRBD2 covers 10 bases. Germline lookup yields CDR1 MDHEN and CDR2 SYDVKM. The CDR3 is 15 amino acids. The ends lost 6 bases at V and 5 bases at J; junction bases unmatched: 9. The CDR3 here is CASSSAGGPSETQYF. CDR3 coding DNA: TGTGCCAGCAGCTCAGCGGGAGGGCCCTCGGAGACCCAGTACTTC. The variable domain in full, completed from reference TRBV28 and TRBJ2-5, reads DVKVTQSSRYLVKRTGEKVFLECVQDMDHENMFWYRQDPGLGLRLIYFSYDVKMKEKGDIPEGYSVSREKKERFSLILESASTNQTSMYLCASSSAGGPSETQYFGPGTRLLVL.

This clone was recorded only once. The CDR3 protein is CASSQATSGRNEQYF. DNA of the CDR3: TGTGCCAGCAGCCAAGCGACTAGCGGGAGAAACGAGCAGTACTTC. The chain joins TRBV4-2 to TRBJ2-7; TRBD2 matches at 12 bases. This CDR3 comprises 15 residues. Germline lookup yields CDR1 LGHNA and CDR2 YNFKEQ. The V and J ends lost 1 base and 5 bases, in that order; junction bases with no gene match: 3.